This TCR beta chain was observed in a study of T-cell reconstitution after alpha-beta-depleted transplantation in children. The study, taken as a whole, reports: Hyperexpanded clones declined; after one year, newly produced T cells mostly supplied diversity.

During its preparation, the TCRbeta library received unique molecular identifiers. A single record per CDR3 protein comes from TCRdb applying MiXCR to the PCR reads. The table shows 150,000 to 200,000 distinct CDR3 sequences, with roughly 6% occurring only once. A remark on this clonotype: Its antigen remains unidentified.

This CDR3 contains 11 residues. The germline V and J ends were trimmed by 6 bases and 7 bases, with 8 bases remaining between them. The chain is built from TRBV12-3 or TRBV12-4 and TRBJ2-3; D is unclear. The TCR originated in a girl less than two years old with combined immunodeficiency, due to receive a stem cell transplant. The sample was PBMCs, taken before TCRalphabeta/CD19-depleted stem cell transplant. For the CDR3, the DNA is TGTGCCAGCAGGAGATCAAATACGCAGTATTTT. This codes for CASRRSNTQYF.